Below, 2 T cell receptor beta chains from the same sample are listed, as sequenced in a study of blood T cell repertoires in COVID-19 (TCRdb year 2020). The library was obtained by the immunoSEQ multiplex PCR assay. TCRdb holds this immuneACCESS table with in-frame rearrangements only. Some clones are missing; in checked studies, unresolved V genes explain under half, and the rest has no known cause. Present in this sample are roughly 190,000 clones, around 84% of which were seen just once. The top ten clones comprise more than 12% of the sample. Sequencing used peripheral blood. These receptors were obtained from a woman in her 70s with COVID-19, enrolled during active disease.

This clone occurred once. The chain joins TRBV6-5 to TRBJ1-4; D unresolved. The CDR3 sequence is 15 residues long. The germline V gene encodes CDR1 MNHEY and CDR2 SVGAGI. V was cut by 0 bases and J by 1 base, with 6 bases left in between. This CDR3 is CASSYSAVTNEKLFF. As DNA, the CDR3 is TGTGCCAGCAGTTACTCAGCGGTAACTAATGAAAAACTGTTTTTT.

The rearrangement joins TRBV14 to TRBJ1-2; D ambiguous. Germline values: CDR1 SGHDN, CDR2 FVKESK. V shed 0 bases and J shed 7 bases, with 12 bases lying between them. This CDR3 has 14 residues. The CDR3 DNA is TGTGCCAGCAGCCAAGATCTTCGTCCGTCTGGCTACACCTTC. Translated, it gives CASSQDLRPSGYTF.